A single sample is the source of the 25 T cell receptor beta chains below, sequenced in a study of shared clonotypes between healthy human individuals (dated by TCRdb to about 2020). Library preparation was by the immunoSEQ multiplex PCR assay. Drawn from immuneACCESS, this table holds only the in-frame rearrangements with V and J called that TCRdb kept. Clones are partly lost; checked studies trace under half to an unresolved V gene and leave the rest unexplained. The sample yields 2 million or so clones; around 95% were counted once. The ten largest clones capture more than 0.1% of the sample. Input material: naive CD4+ T cells sorted from blood. This specimen's cell subset or site label, per the study, means: CD45RA+ positively selected. Source of these receptors: a man younger than 30 in good health.

As regards this clone: This CDR3 is also generated by other DNA sequences in the sample. V gene TRBV10-3 combines with J gene TRBJ2-6; TRBD2 is a possible D gene (5 bases). CDR1 is ENHRY, CDR2 SYGVKD, per germline. Between the trimmed V and J ends, which lost 0 bases and 1 base, there was a span of 7 bases. The CDR3 has 16 amino acids. This chain's CDR3 is CAISESGVSGANVLTF. DNA of the CDR3: TGTGCCATCAGTGAGTCGGGAGTTTCTGGGGCCAACGTCCTGACTTTC.

Concerning this clone: This same CDR3 is encoded by further DNA sequences in the sample. The rearrangement links TRBV5-1 to TRBJ2-5, with D unclear. The V and J ends lost 0 bases and 4 bases respectively, with 10 bases between them. The CDR3 has 14 residues. Germline CDR1 reads SGHRS; CDR2 reads YFSETQ. CDR3 region: CASSLAPGGETQYF. CDR3 nucleotide sequence: TGCGCCAGCAGCTTGGCCCCAGGCGGAGAGACCCAGTACTTC.

This clone was detected only once. The chain employs TRBV5-6 and TRBJ2-2; 8 positions match TRBD1. The CDR3 covers 16 residues. Per germline, CDR1 SGHDT and CDR2 YYEEEE. Trimming cost V 0 bases and J 1 base; bases outside gene matches: 2. In nucleotides, the CDR3 is TGTGCCAGCAGCTTGGCAGGGGGCTGGAACACCGGGGAGCTGTTTTTT. Translated, it gives CASSLAGGWNTGELFF.

The rearrangement uses TRBV6-5 and TRBJ1-6; D remains unclear. Per germline, CDR1 MNHEY and CDR2 SVGAGI. Trimming stripped 8 bases from V and 6 bases from J, with 14 bases between. CDR3 length: 14 residues. Here the CDR3 reads CASWSTGINSPLHF. The DNA of the CDR3 is TGTGCCAGCTGGTCGACGGGGATTAATTCACCCCTCCACTTT.

The chain employs TRBV15 and TRBJ1-5; D not certain. This CDR3 has 15 amino acids. Germline V gene sequence: CDR1 LNHNV, CDR2 YYDKDF (reference sequence). The V gene lost 2 bases and the J gene lost 2 bases, with 10 bases spanning the gap. The CDR3 nucleotides read TGTGCCACCAGCAGAACGGGGTTACGCAATCAGCCCCAGCATTTT. Protein product: CATSRTGLRNQPQHF.

This chain links TRBV10-3 with TRBJ2-1; D uncertain. Trimming pared 4 bases from V and 8 bases from J, leaving 15 bases between. The CDR3 sequence is 14 residues long. CDR1 is ENHRY and CDR2 is SYGVKD in the germline V gene. The CDR3 sequence: CAISAKGNGDEQFF. As DNA, the CDR3 is TGTGCCATCAGTGCGAAGGGAAATGGAGATGAGCAGTTCTTC.

This rearrangement joins TRBV6-4 to TRBJ2-2; D call uncertain. Between the trimmed V and J ends, which lost 1 base and 8 bases, there was a span of 5 bases. CDR1 and CDR2 (germline): MRHNA, SNTAGT. CDR3 length equals 12 residues. CDR3 residues: CASSDFQGELFF. The CDR3 nucleotides are TGTGCCAGCAGTGACTTCCAAGGGGAGCTGTTTTTT.

Details on this clone: The identical CDR3 is also encoded by other nucleotide sequences in the sample. The chain has TRBV30 and TRBJ2-1; D ambiguous. The CDR3 is 11 amino acids. Looked up from germline, CDR1 is GTSNPN and CDR2 is SVGIG (reference sequence). V was clipped by 0 bases and J by 7 bases, with 4 bases between them. The CDR3 spells CAWSVLNEQFF. The CDR3 DNA is TGTGCCTGGAGTGTACTTAATGAGCAGTTCTTC.

The V call is TRBV11-2, the J call TRBJ2-7; 8 bases match TRBD1. The CDR3 has 13 residues. The V gene end was trimmed by 7 bases and the J gene end by 0 bases; junction bases not matched to a gene: 2. CDR1 SGHAT and CDR2 FQNNGV come from the germline V gene. CDR3 loop: CASTGQDSYEQYF. The DNA for the CDR3 is TGTGCCAGCACGGGACAGGACTCCTACGAGCAGTACTTC.

The V call is TRBV7-6, the J call TRBJ2-1; no definite D call. This CDR3 contains 15 residues. Trimming left V 1 base short and J 5 bases short, with 12 bases between. Germline-derived CDR1 and CDR2 are SGHVS and FNYEAQ. Here the CDR3 DNA reads TGTGCCAGCAGCTTAGGCGCGTTAGGGAACAATGAGCAGTTCTTC. Its translation is CASSLGALGNNEQFF.

The genes are TRBV9 and TRBJ2-1, with TRBD1 matching 7 bases. J was trimmed by 6 bases and V by 0 bases; bases with no gene match: 3. From germline, CDR1 is SGDLS and CDR2 YYNGEE. This CDR3 comprises 14 residues. The CDR3 loop is CASSVVPGGNEQFF. Written as DNA, the CDR3 is TGTGCCAGCAGCGTAGTGCCAGGGGGCAATGAGCAGTTCTTC.

The rearrangement uses TRBV10-3 and TRBJ2-5; unclear D gene. Germline loops: CDR1 ENHRY, CDR2 SYGVKD. V lost 2 bases to trimming and J lost 2 bases, with 6 bases between them. The CDR3 is 13 amino acids. The CDR3 DNA reads TGTGCCATCAGTGAGGAGCGACAAGAGACCCAGTACTTC. The encoded protein is CAISEERQETQYF.

In regard to this clone: Within the sample, other DNA sequences also encode this same CDR3. DNA for the CDR3: TGTGCCAGCTCACCCGGACAGTCCTACAATGAGCAGTTCTTC. Protein product: CASSPGQSYNEQFF. The V gene is TRBV18, the J gene TRBJ2-1; a possible D gene is TRBD1 (6 bases). This CDR3 spans 14 amino acids. The V end was cut by 3 bases, the J end by 1 base, with 7 bases between. CDR1 and CDR2 (germline): KGHSH, LQKENI.

The rearrangement links TRBV25-1 to TRBJ1-6; D might be TRBD1 (5 bases). V dropped 6 bases and J dropped 3 bases, with 15 bases sitting between them. Germline loops: CDR1 MGHDK, CDR2 SYGVNS. The CDR3 consists of 16 residues. The CDR3 spells CASSTSTALYNSPLHF. CDR3 nucleotides: TGTGCCAGCAGCACCTCGACAGCCCTCTATAATTCACCCCTCCACTTT.

CDR3 nucleotides: TGCGCCAGCAGTCACCGCTTCAATGAGCAGTTCTTC. This encodes CASSHRFNEQFF. The chain has TRBV23-1 and TRBJ2-1; D not certain. TRBV23-1 carries the ORF label, with uncertain function. Between the trimmed V and J ends, which lost 3 bases and 6 bases, there was a span of 6 bases. This CDR3 has 12 amino acids.

This clone showed up just a few times. The chain's CDR3 is CASSAPGNTEAFF. The CDR3 DNA reads TGTGCCAGCAGTGCTCCAGGGAACACTGAAGCTTTCTTT. The rearrangement joins TRBV6-1 to TRBJ1-1; D gene unclear. V gave up 4 bases and J gave up 1 base, with 7 bases separating them. The CDR3 covers 13 residues. Germline V CDR1 and CDR2: MNHNS, SASEGT.

As concerns this clone: Additional DNA sequences in this sample encode the identical CDR3. The chain combines TRBV6-6 with TRBJ1-3; the D is unclear. The germline gives CDR1 MNHNY, CDR2 SVGAGI (reference sequence). The CDR3 has 14 amino acids. Trimming pared 4 bases from V and 0 bases from J, leaving 7 bases between. CDR3 nucleotide sequence: TGTGCCAGCAGTTCAGGAATCTCTGGAAACACCATATATTTT. It is translated as CASSSGISGNTIYF.

The V gene is TRBV29-1, the J gene TRBJ2-5; the D gene is possibly TRBD2 (6 bases). The V end lost 4 bases, the J end lost 4 bases, and 13 bases lay between the germline ends. The CDR3 sequence is 13 residues long. CDR1 SQVTM and CDR2 ANQGSEA come from the germline V gene. In nucleotides, the CDR3 is TGCAGCGTTGTTATTAGCGGCGGAGAGACCCAGTACTTC. Translated: CSVVISGGETQYF.

The chain has TRBV10-3 and TRBJ1-2; D is perhaps TRBD1 (6 bases). The germline CDR1 and CDR2 sequences are ENHRY and SYGVKD. The germline V and J ends were trimmed by 3 bases and 4 bases, with 12 bases remaining between them. The CDR3 is 14 residues long. CDR3 loop: CAISEAQGPYGYTF. Here the CDR3 DNA reads TGTGCCATCAGTGAAGCACAGGGTCCCTATGGCTACACCTTC.

This clone was counted between two and nine times. At the DNA level, this CDR3 is encoded by other sequences in the same sample as well. The chain recombines TRBV6-5 with TRBJ1-2; no reliable D call. The CDR3 sequence is 11 residues long. Germline values: CDR1 MNHEY, CDR2 SVGAGI. V was shortened by 4 bases and J by 4 bases, with 4 bases between the two germline ends. This CDR3 is CASSSGYGYTF. The CDR3, as DNA: TGTGCCAGCAGTTCAGGCTATGGCTACACCTTC.

The V and J genes are TRBV18 and TRBJ2-2; 7 nucleotides match TRBD1. V lost 3 bases to trimming and J lost 3 bases; unmatched junction nucleotides: 4. The CDR3 consists of 15 residues. Germline loops: CDR1 KGHSH, CDR2 LQKENI. CDR3 bases: TGTGCCAGCTCACCCCGGGACAGCGACACCGGGGAGCTGTTTTTT. This sequence encodes CASSPRDSDTGELFF.

The chain combines TRBV10-1 with TRBJ2-7, with 8 bases lining up with TRBD1. Trimming cost V 11 bases and J 1 base; bases outside gene matches: 4. Germline loops: CDR1 WNHNN, CDR2 SYGVQD (reference sequence). The CDR3 length is 12 residues. DNA for the CDR3: TGCGCCTCTGGACAGGGATCCTACGAGCAGTACTTC. The encoded protein is CASGQGSYEQYF.

The J gene is TRBJ1-3, the V gene TRBV5-1; D perhaps matches TRBD1 (6 bases). The CDR3 covers 17 residues. Germline-derived CDR1 and CDR2 are SGHRS and YFSETQ. V was trimmed by 3 bases and J by 0 bases, leaving 16 bases between them. The CDR3, as DNA: TGCGCCAGCAGCTCCACAGGGACGAAGCGCTCTGGAAACACCATATATTTT. Its protein product is CASSSTGTKRSGNTIYF.

Note on this clone: Within the sample, other DNA sequences also encode this same CDR3. The CDR3, as DNA: TGTGCCAGCAGTCCCGGGACAAAAAACACCGGGGAGCTGTTTTTT. Translation: CASSPGTKNTGELFF. V and J are TRBV11-2 and TRBJ2-2, with TRBD1 as a possible D gene (6 bases). Germline V CDR1 and CDR2: SGHAT, FQNNGV. This CDR3 is 15 amino acids long. Trimming left V 6 bases short and J 2 bases short, with 13 bases between. Full variable domain (remainder filled in from reference TRBV11-2 and TRBJ2-2): EAGVAQSPRYKIIEKRQSVAFWCNPISGHATLYWYQQILGQGPKLLIQFQNNGVVDDSQLPKDRFSAERLKGVDSTLKIQPAKLEDSAVYLCASSPGTKNTGELFFGEGSRLTVL.

This clone was detected ten times or more. The chain joins TRBV20-1 to TRBJ2-7, with TRBD1 matching 7 bases. Germline assignment: CDR1 DFQATT and CDR2 SNEGSKA (reference sequence). Germline trimming cut 4 bases from V and 10 bases from J; bases unmatched to any gene: 7. The CDR3 spans 11 residues. CDR3 in DNA: TGCAGTGCTACCCCAGGGGGTCACCAGTACTTC. It translates to CSATPGGHQYF.